This T cell receptor (beta chain) derives from a study of T-cell reconstitution after alpha-beta-depleted transplantation in children. General study results and limits: One year after transplant, T-cell counts and diversity came mostly from newly produced T cells. Recipient T cells and thymic progenitors that survived were the source of the high TCRbeta diversity seen at day 60 in some patients. Expanded clones from the graft, numbering several hundred, reportedly supplied alpha-beta T cells about two months after transplant.

Notes on this clonotype: What it recognizes is unknown.

Molecular barcoding with unique molecular identifiers was used for the TCRbeta library. TCRdb independently ran MiXCR on the PCR reads; one entry per CDR3 protein. The table shows hundreds of thousands of distinct CDR3 sequences, with 15% to 20% occurring only once. V shed 8 bases and J 2 bases; nucleotides not matched to a gene: 11. The V gene's germline CDR1 is MNHNS and CDR2 SASEGT. The CDR3 has 16 amino acids. The rearrangement joins TRBV6-1 to TRBJ2-3, with 9 bases lining up with TRBD2. The source is a boy less than two years old who had a stem cell transplant for Wiskott-Aldrich syndrome, so the T cells may come from the graft donor. The starting material was PBMCs, mostly from graft donor cells, obtained 360 days after TCRalphabeta/CD19-depleted stem cell transplant. For the CDR3, the DNA is TGTGCCAGCCAAAGAGCTAGCGGGGAGATCACAGATACGCAGTATTTT. It translates to CASQRASGEITDTQYF.